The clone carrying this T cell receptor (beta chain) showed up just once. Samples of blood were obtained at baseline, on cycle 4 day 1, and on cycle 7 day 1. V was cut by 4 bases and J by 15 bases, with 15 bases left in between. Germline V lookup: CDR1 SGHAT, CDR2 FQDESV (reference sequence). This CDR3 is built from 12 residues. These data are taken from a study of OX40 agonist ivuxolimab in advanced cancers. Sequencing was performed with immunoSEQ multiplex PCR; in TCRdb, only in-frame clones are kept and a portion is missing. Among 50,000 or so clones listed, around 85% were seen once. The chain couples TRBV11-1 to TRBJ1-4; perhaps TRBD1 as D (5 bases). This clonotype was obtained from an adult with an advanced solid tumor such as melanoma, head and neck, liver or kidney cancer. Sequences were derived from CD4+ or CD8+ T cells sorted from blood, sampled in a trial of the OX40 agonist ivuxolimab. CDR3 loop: CASSSSWTTVFF. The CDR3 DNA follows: TGTGCCAGCAGCTCCTCTTGGACAACGGTGTTTTTT.